This T cell receptor beta chain was observed in a study of blood T cell repertoires in COVID-19. Background on the study: The United States, Italy and Spain provided the acute and convalescent COVID-19 samples. T cells, B-cell-depleted T cells, or PBMCs provided the cDNA or gDNA that served as material.

Original analysis: Nucleated cell counts were estimated from reference gene primer amplification. Clones were read by immunoSEQ multiplex PCR, and TCRdb kept only the in-frame ones, dropping some. V and J calls and clone size are as listed in that table; D and trimming were resolved from the DNA. The data contain 65,000 to 95,000 clones, 85% of them singletons. CDR1 and CDR2 from the germline V gene are SGHAT and FQNNGV. The CDR3 sequence is 17 residues long. V was pared by 5 bases and J by 0 bases, with 17 bases between. Sequencing was carried out using peripheral blood. The J gene is TRBJ1-3, the V gene TRBV11-2, with a possible D match to TRBD1 (5 bases). The sequence was collected from a man at least 80 years old with active or convalescent COVID-19. CDR3 nucleotide sequence: TGTGCCAGCAGCCGTCGGGAGGGGCGAGCCTCTGGAAACACCATATATTTT. This sequence encodes CASSRREGRASGNTIYF. Full variable domain (rest looked up from reference TRBV11-2 and TRBJ1-3): EAGVAQSPRYKIIEKRQSVAFWCNPISGHATLYWYQQILGQGPKLLIQFQNNGVVDDSQLPKDRFSAERLKGVDSTLKIQPAKLEDSAVYLCASSRREGRASGNTIYFGEGSWLTVV.